This entry lists 27 T cell receptor beta chains sequenced from one sample in a study of beta chain features in type 1 diabetes. The isolated RNA, all of it, was reverse transcribed, so expressed TCRB transcripts were what got sequenced. Repertoires were generated with immunoSEQ multiplex PCR, while TCRdb's copy carries only in-frame clones and drops some. The table lists 130,000 or so clones, 9.5% to 10% of them singletons. The sample consisted of central memory CD4+ T cells from blood. Source of these receptors: a middle-aged woman in good health.

This chain connects TRBV5-3 to TRBJ2-1; 9 nucleotides line up with TRBD2. TRBV5-3 is marked as an open reading frame, function uncertain. CDR3 length: 17 amino acids. V lost 4 bases to trimming and J lost 4 bases; unmatched junction nucleotides: 12. The DNA of the CDR3 is TGTGCCAGAAGCGTGGTTGTAGCGGGGGTCAGGTACAATGAGCAGTTCTTC. Translating gives CARSVVVAGVRYNEQFF.

The CDR3 bases are TGTGCCAGTATAGACAGGTCCTCCTATGGCTACACCTTC. Translated, it gives CASIDRSSYGYTF. The V and J genes are TRBV19 and TRBJ1-2; tentative D call: TRBD1 (6 bases). The CDR3 runs 13 residues. The germline CDR1 and CDR2 sequences are LNHDA and SQIVND (reference sequence). V lost 7 bases, J lost 4 bases, and 13 bases lay in between.

The V call is TRBV2, the J call TRBJ2-3; 7 positions agree with TRBD1. The CDR3 runs to 16 residues. CDR1 is SNHLY and CDR2 is FYNNEI in the germline V gene. Trimming cost V 0 bases and J 1 base; bases outside gene matches: 4. The CDR3 loop is CASSEAHRGGTDTQYF. The DNA for the CDR3 is TGTGCCAGCAGTGAAGCCCACAGGGGCGGCACAGATACGCAGTATTTT.

This clone was counted a few times. The V call is TRBV7-2, the J call TRBJ2-7; maybe TRBD2 (5 bases). Trimming took 2 bases from V and 3 from J, leaving 23 bases between them. Germline V gene lookup returns CDR1 SGHTA and CDR2 FQGNSA. This CDR3 has 18 residues. DNA for the CDR3: TGTGCCAGCAGCTTATCCCGCCTCGTCGGGGTACGCAACTACGAGCAGTACTTC. The encoded protein is CASSLSRLVGVRNYEQYF.

J is TRBJ2-7 and V is TRBV18; D is uncertain. This CDR3 is 13 amino acids long. Trimming left V 5 bases short and J 3 bases short, with 11 bases between. Germline V CDR1 and CDR2: KGHSH, LQKENI. Here the CDR3 reads CASSSSTGYEQYF. The CDR3 DNA follows: TGTGCCAGCTCATCCTCAACTGGCTACGAGCAGTACTTC.

The chain carries TRBV25-1 and TRBJ1-2; maybe TRBD1 (6 bases). Trimming removed 5 bases at V and 7 bases at J, with 11 bases between. The germline CDR1 and CDR2 sequences are MGHDK and SYGVNS. The CDR3 sequence is 12 residues long. In DNA form, the CDR3 reads TGTGCCAGCAGTATGACAGGTGGTGGCTACACCTTC. Its translation is CASSMTGGGYTF.

This clone was seen a few times. This rearrangement joins TRBV9 to TRBJ2-1; TRBD2 agrees at 8 bases. V shed 0 bases, J shed 4 bases, and the junction held 6 bases outside the gene matches. The CDR3 is 16 residues long. Germline V gives CDR1 SGDLS, CDR2 YYNGEE. CDR3 in amino acids: CASSVGSGGFYNEQFF. The CDR3 DNA reads TGTGCCAGCAGCGTAGGGAGCGGGGGCTTTTACAATGAGCAGTTCTTC.

This clone was counted at least ten times. The J gene is TRBJ2-1, the V gene TRBV6-6, with D maybe TRBD1 (6 bases). CDR1 and CDR2 from the germline V gene are MNHNY and SVGAGI (reference sequence). The CDR3 extends over 14 amino acids. Between the trimmed V and J ends, which lost 6 bases and 10 bases, there was a span of 19 bases. The CDR3 spells CASRYLTGLQEQFF. CDR3 coding DNA: TGTGCCAGCAGATACCTTACAGGGCTTCAGGAGCAGTTCTTC.

The chain combines TRBV5-4 with TRBJ2-5; 7 bases align to TRBD2. There are 15 residues in the CDR3. V lost 0 bases and J lost 1; bases outside the gene matches: 3. The germline V gene has CDR1 SGHNT and CDR2 YYREEE (reference sequence). DNA of the CDR3: TGTGCCAGCAGCTTGGTGGGGGGGGTCCAAGAGACCCAGTACTTC. This encodes CASSLVGGVQETQYF. The full variable domain, rest sourced from reference TRBV5-4 and TRBJ2-5, is ETGVTQSPTHLIKTRGQQVTLRCSSQSGHNTVSWYQQALGQGPQFIFQYYREEENGRGNFPPRFSGLQFPNYSSELNVNALELDDSALYLCASSLVGGVQETQYFGPGTRLLVL.

This chain connects TRBV7-2 to TRBJ1-1; unclear D gene. CDR3 length: 12 residues. The germline V gene has CDR1 SGHTA and CDR2 FQGNSA. V was clipped by 3 bases and J by 4 bases, with 6 bases between them. The CDR3 DNA reads TGTGCCAGCAGCTTTTCCTCCACTGAAGCTTTCTTT. Residues: CASSFSSTEAFF.

This chain connects TRBV11-2 to TRBJ1-1; no firm D call. The CDR3 is 12 amino acids. CDR1 SGHAT and CDR2 FQNNGV come from the germline V gene. V was pared by 5 bases and J by 5 bases, with 9 bases between. The CDR3 DNA reads as TGTGCCAGCAGCCCTACCTTGACTGAAGCTTTCTTT. This gives the protein CASSPTLTEAFF.

This chain uses TRBV7-2 with TRBJ1-1; tentatively, D is TRBD1 (5 bases). The CDR3 contains 14 residues. In germline, CDR1 is SGHTA, CDR2 FQGNSA. V was shortened by 2 bases and J by 3 bases, with 10 bases between the two germline ends. The CDR3 nucleotides read TGTGCCAGCAGCTTACAGGGTTCCGACACTGAAGCTTTCTTT. Translation: CASSLQGSDTEAFF.

In this sample, this clone turned up a few times. The CDR3 DNA reads TGTGCCAGCAGCTCCTACCCGGACAGGGGTATGAACACTGAAGCTTTCTTT. It yields the protein CASSSYPDRGMNTEAFF. The chain couples TRBV7-8 to TRBJ1-1; TRBD1 matches at 9 bases. The germline gives CDR1 SGHVS, CDR2 FQNEAQ. The CDR3 consists of 17 residues. The V gene end was trimmed by 4 bases and the J gene end by 0 bases; junction bases not matched to a gene: 9.

This clone has only a few counts. J is TRBJ2-1 and V is TRBV5-4; the match to TRBD2 covers 7 bases. CDR3 length: 16 residues. The V gene end was trimmed by 0 bases and the J gene end by 6 bases; junction bases not matched to a gene: 9. Germline loops: CDR1 SGHNT, CDR2 YYREEE (reference sequence). Written as DNA, the CDR3 is TGTGCCAGCAGCTTGGTCTTGGCTAGCGGTGTCAATGAGCAGTTCTTC. It codes for CASSLVLASGVNEQFF.

This chain joins TRBV6-5 and TRBJ1-4, with D hard to call. CDR3 length equals 15 residues. Germline CDR1 is MNHEY and CDR2 is SVGAGI. V lost 4 bases and J lost 0, with 9 bases in between. The CDR3 sequence: CASSSGRATNEKLFF. For the CDR3, the DNA is TGTGCCAGCAGTTCCGGGAGGGCAACTAATGAAAAACTGTTTTTT.

In this sample, this clone turned up many times. The CDR3 reads CSVDSGGYEQYF. The CDR3, as DNA: TGCAGCGTTGATTCGGGGGGCTACGAGCAGTACTTC. The gene calls are TRBV29-1 and TRBJ2-7, with 7 bases lining up with TRBD2. The J segment lost 3 bases and the V segment lost 3 bases, leaving 2 bases of the junction unmatched. The CDR3 extends over 12 amino acids. CDR1 is SQVTM, CDR2 ANQGSEA, per germline.

The rearrangement joins TRBV7-8 to TRBJ1-5, with D possibly matching TRBD1 (5 bases). Trimming removed 2 bases from V and 2 bases from J, with 7 bases in between. The CDR3 covers 14 residues. CDR1 is SGHVS and CDR2 is FQNEAQ in the germline V gene. This chain's CDR3 is CASSLWGGNQPQHF. The CDR3 DNA is TGTGCCAGCAGCTTATGGGGGGGCAATCAGCCCCAGCATTTT.

V usage is TRBV5-1 and J usage is TRBJ1-2; 7 bases agree with TRBD1. Looked up from germline, CDR1 is SGHRS and CDR2 is YFSETQ. V lost 2 bases to trimming and J lost 6 bases; unmatched junction nucleotides: 4. This CDR3 has 13 amino acids. The CDR3 DNA is TGCGCCAGCAGCTTAGGACAGGATAATGGCTACACCTTC. This translates into CASSLGQDNGYTF.

This clone was observed at least ten times. V and J are TRBV7-9 and TRBJ2-5, with a tentative D call TRBD2 (5 bases). This CDR3 contains 11 residues. Trimming removed 8 bases from V and 5 bases from J, with 9 bases in between. CDR1 and CDR2 (germline): SEHNR, FQNEAQ (reference sequence). As DNA, the CDR3 is TGTGCCAGCGCGACGGGGGAGACCCAGTACTTC. Residues: CASATGETQYF.

There are a few counts of this clone. The V gene is TRBV7-2, the J gene TRBJ2-5; weak D call: TRBD1 (6 bases). V was clipped by 2 bases and J by 1 base, with 8 bases between them. Germline V gives CDR1 SGHTA, CDR2 FQGNSA. This CDR3 spans 14 amino acids. The CDR3 here is CASSLTGSQETQYF. DNA for the CDR3: TGTGCCAGCAGCTTAACAGGGAGCCAAGAGACCCAGTACTTC. The full variable domain, with the rest looked up from reference TRBV7-2 and TRBJ2-5, is GAGVSQSPSNKVTEKGKDVELRCDPISGHTALYWYRQSLGQGLEFLIYFQGNSAPDKSGLPSDRFSAERTGGSVSTLTIQRTQQEDSAVYLCASSLTGSQETQYFGPGTRLLVL.

There are a few counts of this clone. V and J are TRBV4-2 and TRBJ2-7; the match to TRBD1 covers 7 bases. V lost 4 bases and J lost 3; bases outside the gene matches: 6. The CDR3 extends over 14 amino acids. Germline CDR1 and CDR2: LGHNA and YNFKEQ. CDR3 sequence reads: CASSLTGDNYEQYF. The CDR3 DNA reads TGTGCCAGCAGCCTTACAGGGGACAACTACGAGCAGTACTTC.

This clone was counted ten times or more. J is TRBJ2-3 and V is TRBV29-1; D is uncertain. The CDR3 contains 12 residues. The V end was cut by 4 bases, the J end by 4 bases, with 9 bases between. Germline V gene lookup returns CDR1 SQVTM and CDR2 ANQGSEA. The CDR3: CSVVSSPDTQYF. CDR3 DNA: TGCAGCGTTGTGAGTAGTCCAGATACGCAGTATTTT.

The chain carries TRBV6-1 and TRBJ1-6; tentative D call: TRBD1 (5 bases). This CDR3 has 14 amino acids. Trimming stripped 4 bases from V and 10 bases from J, with 14 bases between. Germline V gene data show CDR1 as MNHNS and CDR2 as SASEGT. The CDR3 here is CASSVSRADSPLHF. CDR3 sequence (DNA): TGTGCCAGCAGTGTCTCCAGGGCAGACTCACCCCTCCACTTT.

This sequence joins TRBV30 and TRBJ2-2; 11 positions match TRBD2. The CDR3 loop spans 16 amino acids. The V gene's germline CDR1 is GTSNPN and CDR2 SVGIG (reference sequence). Trimming removed 5 bases from V and 4 bases from J; junction bases left unmatched: 9. The CDR3 reads CAWATSGGAGTGELFF. The CDR3 coding sequence is TGTGCCTGGGCCACTAGCGGGGGAGCCGGCACCGGGGAGCTGTTTTTT.

This clone was counted a few times. CDR3 in DNA: TGTGCCAGCAGCTTGGACAGCCACGAGCAGTACTTC. Encoded protein: CASSLDSHEQYF. This rearrangement joins TRBV5-4 to TRBJ2-7; D is ambiguous. Germline loops: CDR1 SGHNT, CDR2 YYREEE (reference sequence). This CDR3 region has 12 residues. V shed 0 bases and J shed 5 bases, with 6 bases lying between them.

This clone was counted between two and nine times. The chain employs TRBV4-1 and TRBJ2-2; D uncertain. Trimming left V 1 base short and J 6 bases short, with 6 bases between. This CDR3 contains 13 residues. Per germline, CDR1 MGHRA and CDR2 YSYEKL. This chain's CDR3 is CASSQVAAGELFF. In DNA form, the CDR3 reads TGCGCCAGCAGCCAAGTGGCGGCCGGGGAGCTGTTTTTT.

This clone has just a few counts. The chain joins TRBV6-5 to TRBJ1-5, with 10 bases identical to TRBD1. The CDR3 has 15 residues. The ends lost 0 bases at V and 7 bases at J; junction bases unmatched: 3. Germline CDR1 is MNHEY and CDR2 is SVGAGI. The CDR3 DNA follows: TGTGCCAGCAGTTACTCGGGACAGGGGCGACAGCCCCAGCATTTT. Amino acid sequence: CASSYSGQGRQPQHF.